This TCR beta chain emerged from a study of T cell clonotyping in hematopoietic cell transplantation. Study-wide context: Recipients' pretransplant samples followed cytoreduction.

With respect to this clone: What it binds is unknown.

The time point: recipient sample about 28 days before transplant, after cytoreduction. Samples: about 28 days before transplant, then days 30, 100 and 180 after. Libraries were prepared by immunoSEQ multiplex PCR; TCRdb keeps only in-frame clonotypes and omits some of them. The sample includes 75,000 to 95,000 clones, around 96% of them seen just once. General study results and limits: Graft donor and pretransplant recipient Inverse Simpson Index values predicted broader posttransplant TCR diversity.

This TCR was sampled from a woman aged 50 to 60 with acute myeloid leukemia. Some clones in this sample may be carry-over from other donors' samples. The source material was peripheral blood mononuclear cells, sampled before stem cell transplant.

This CDR3 reads CASSEFKVDQPQHF. The CDR3 nucleotides are TGTGCCAGCAGTGAGTTCAAGGTGGATCAGCCCCAGCATTTT. The chain couples TRBV6-1 to TRBJ1-5, with D unresolved. Germline V CDR1 and CDR2: MNHNS, SASEGT. The length of the CDR3 is 14 residues. Trimming removed 3 bases from V and 5 bases from J, with 11 bases in between.